This entry is about one T cell receptor beta chain. Measured with immunoSEQ multiplex PCR; TCRdb has only the in-frame clones, and not every one. Here the sample spans 150,000 to 200,000 clones, roughly four fifths being singletons. This record comes from a study of blood T cell repertoires in COVID-19. The CDR3 is made up of 15 amino acids. Germline V lookup: CDR1 SGHTA, CDR2 FQGTGA. J lost 1 base, V lost 3 bases, and 2 bases had no gene match. The chain joins TRBV7-3 to TRBJ2-1; 8 nucleotides agree with TRBD1. This receptor was taken from a woman between 65 and 79 years old with COVID-19, enrolled during active disease. The sample was peripheral blood. CDR3 amino acids: CASSFDRGSYNEQFF. CDR3 coding DNA: TGTGCCAGCAGCTTCGACAGGGGTTCCTACAATGAGCAGTTCTTC.